Listed below are T cell receptor beta chains from one sample, sequenced in a study of blood T cell repertoires in COVID-19. Produced via immunoSEQ multiplex PCR; TCRdb's table is partial and in-frame only. Of about 190,000 clones listed, about 86% are singletons. The sample taken for sequencing was peripheral blood. All receptors derive from a woman in her late teens or twenties who had recovered from COVID-19. Both conserved end residues are part of each CDR3. D genes are given only for firm matches. For some rows the clone size is stated as once, few or many, or as a class when expanded; others skip it.

J: TRBJ1-5; V: TRBV9; D: -; size: once; CDR3: CASSVRDTYQPQHF; DNA: TGTGCCAGCAGCGTTCGGGACACCTATCAGCCCCAGCATTTT
J: TRBJ1-2; V: TRBV28; D: -; size: -; CDR3: CASRLPGGNGYTF; DNA: TGTGCCAGCAGACTCCCCGGAGGGAATGGCTACACCTTC
J: TRBJ1-4; V: TRBV2; D: TRBD1; size: -; CDR3: CASGDRGTEKLFF; DNA: TGTGCCAGCGGCGACAGGGGAACTGAAAAACTGTTTTTT
J: TRBJ1-4; V: TRBV6-1; D: TRBD1; size: -; CDR3: CASSARDRGRNEKLFF; DNA: TGTGCCAGCAGTGCCCGGGACAGGGGGCGGAATGAAAAACTGTTTTTT
J: TRBJ2-7; V: TRBV12-3/TRBV12-4; D: -; size: -; CDR3: CASNTDSSYEQYF; DNA: TGTGCCAGCAACACGGACAGCTCCTACGAGCAGTACTTC
J: TRBJ2-1; V: TRBV7-9; D: -; size: -; CDR3: CASSIRGGNEQFF; DNA: TGTGCCAGCAGCATCCGGGGAGGCAATGAGCAGTTCTTC
J: TRBJ2-1; V: TRBV4-1; D: -; size: -; CDR3: CASSQLAGGYNEQFF; DNA: TGCGCCAGCAGCCAACTAGCCGGGGGTTACAATGAGCAGTTCTTC
J: TRBJ1-3; V: TRBV4-1; D: TRBD1; size: -; CDR3: CASSHPPGTGGFSSGNTIYF; DNA: TGCGCCAGCAGCCATCCCCCCGGGACAGGGGGATTTAGCTCTGGAAACACCATATATTTT
J: TRBJ2-1; V: TRBV9; D: -; size: -; CDR3: CASSADRTYNEQFF; DNA: TGTGCCAGCAGCGCCGACAGGACCTACAATGAGCAGTTCTTC
J: TRBJ2-1; V: TRBV9; D: TRBD2; size: -; CDR3: CASSGGRLYNEQFF; DNA: TGTGCCAGCAGCGGCGGGAGGCTTTACAATGAGCAGTTCTTC